A single sample gave rise to the 10 T cell receptor beta chains below, sequenced in a study of blood T cell repertoires in COVID-19. The protocol was immunoSEQ multiplex PCR, while the TCRdb copy is restricted to in-frame clones and leaves out a portion. The data contain under 50,000 clones, over 85% of them singletons. The sequenced sample was peripheral blood. All receptors derive from a man in his 60s with COVID-19, enrolled during active disease.

The chain has TRBV7-6 and TRBJ2-4; D might be TRBD2 (6 bases). This CDR3 comprises 14 residues. The ends were cut back, 5 bases at V and 8 bases at J, with 16 bases in the middle. CDR1 is SGHVS, CDR2 FNYEAQ, per germline. In DNA, the CDR3 is TGTGCCAGCAGCCCGGGGAGTGGGGGGTACATTCAGTACTTC. Translation: CASSPGSGGYIQYF.

The chain has TRBV28 and TRBJ2-7; 13 nucleotides align to TRBD2. V was clipped by 8 bases and J by 2 bases; unmatched bases: 6. Germline CDR1 reads MDHEN; CDR2 reads SYDVKM. CDR3 length: 15 amino acids. The CDR3 loop reads CASQSGTSGAYEQYF. CDR3 bases: TGTGCCAGCCAGTCTGGGACTAGCGGGGCCTACGAGCAGTACTTC.

V gene TRBV3-1 (or the pseudogene TRBV3-2) combines with J gene TRBJ2-5, with 8 bases lining up with TRBD2. Germline trimming cut 2 bases from V and 5 bases from J; bases unmatched to any gene: 4. The length of the CDR3 is 14 residues. Germline-derived CDR1 and CDR2 are LGHDT and YNNKEL (reference sequence). The CDR3 is CASSQSGGPETQYF. The CDR3 nucleotides are TGTGCCAGCAGCCAATCGGGGGGGCCGGAGACCCAGTACTTC.

The table lists this clone with a count of one. The CDR3 DNA follows: TGTGCCAGCGGGGGGGCCGGAGAGACCCAGTACTTC. This encodes CASGGAGETQYF. V gene TRBV3-1 (or the pseudogene TRBV3-2) combines with J gene TRBJ2-5, with D possibly matching TRBD2 (7 bases). Deletions cut 8 bases from V and 4 bases from J, with 11 bases between. Per the germline V gene, CDR1 is LGHDT and CDR2 is YNNKEL (reference sequence). The CDR3 is 12 residues long.

The V gene is TRBV27, the J gene TRBJ1-2, with D perhaps TRBD1 (6 bases). The germline gives CDR1 MNHEY, CDR2 SMNVEV (reference sequence). The CDR3 has 15 residues. Trimming took 6 bases from V and 1 from J, leaving 15 bases between them. The CDR3 nucleotides are TGTGCCAGCAGCCCCGGGGGGGGCCTTAACTATGGCTACACCTTC. It codes for CASSPGGGLNYGYTF.

The chain uses TRBV3-1 (or the pseudogene TRBV3-2) and TRBJ1-6; TRBD1 agrees at 7 bases. The CDR3 covers 14 residues. From germline, CDR1 is LGHDT and CDR2 YNNKEL (reference sequence). V lost 2 bases and J lost 11; bases outside the gene matches: 6. Written as DNA, the CDR3 is TGTGCCAGCAGCCAACGGACTCAGGGGGCACCCCTCCACTTT. Its translation is CASSQRTQGAPLHF.

V gene TRBV6-2 or TRBV6-3 combines with J gene TRBJ1-1; D is unresolved. The germline V gene encodes CDR1 MNHEY and CDR2 SVGEGT. This CDR3 has 11 amino acids. V was clipped by 2 bases and J by 8 bases, with 6 bases between them. CDR3 protein: CASSYLGEAFF. Written as DNA, the CDR3 is TGTGCCAGCAGTTACCTGGGCGAAGCTTTCTTT.

The CDR3 loop is CASSLALRGADNEQFF. The CDR3 DNA follows: TGCGCCAGCAGCTTGGCCCTCAGGGGGGCCGACAATGAGCAGTTCTTC. The chain joins TRBV5-1 to TRBJ2-1; D possibly corresponds to TRBD1 (7 bases). The germline CDR1 and CDR2 sequences are SGHRS and YFSETQ. Trimming took 0 bases from V and 5 from J, leaving 15 bases between them. The CDR3 is 16 amino acids.

The genes are TRBV5-6 and TRBJ2-7; the D gene is possibly TRBD1 (5 bases). Germline V gene data show CDR1 as SGHDT and CDR2 as YYEEEE. This CDR3 has 13 amino acids. Trimming stripped 0 bases from V and 5 bases from J, with 9 bases between. The CDR3 loop reads CASSLAQGHEQYF. CDR3 in DNA: TGTGCCAGCAGCTTGGCTCAGGGTCACGAGCAGTACTTC.

The gene calls are TRBV9 and TRBJ1-2, with 7 bases identical to TRBD1. Germline values: CDR1 SGDLS, CDR2 YYNGEE. The CDR3 consists of 14 residues. Trimming at V came to 5 bases and at J to 1 base, leaving 5 bases not matched to a gene. CDR3 sequence (DNA): TGTGCCAGCAGTCCCGGGACAGATAACTATGGCTACACCTTC. It yields the protein CASSPGTDNYGYTF.